Below, 30 T cell receptor beta chains from the same sample are listed, as sequenced in a study of T cell responses to AZD1222 COVID-19 vaccine. The data were produced by immunoSEQ multiplex PCR, yet TCRdb's version contains in-frame clones alone and is incomplete. The repertoire includes roughly 77,000 clones, approximately 88% of them detected once, and 5% sits in the top ten. Sequenced here: peripheral blood, sampled on day 0 of MenACWY control vaccination. The source is an adult in good health.

This clone was seen once. This rearrangement joins TRBV12-3 or TRBV12-4 to TRBJ1-2; no clear D gene. This CDR3 comprises 12 residues. V was pared by 5 bases and J by 3 bases, with 7 bases between. CDR3 loop: CASSPRDYGYTF. The CDR3 DNA follows: TGTGCCAGCAGTCCTCGGGACTATGGCTACACCTTC.

In nucleotides, the CDR3 is TGTGCCATCAGTGAACCCGGCAGATTGGGCTACAATGAGCAGTTCTTC. This sequence encodes CAISEPGRLGYNEQFF. This chain joins TRBV10-3 and TRBJ2-1; D not certain. V lost 3 bases and J 3 bases, leaving 15 bases between the germline ends. CDR3 size: 16 residues. Germline V gives CDR1 ENHRY, CDR2 SYGVKD.

This clone has a single count. This sequence joins TRBV30 and TRBJ1-2; 7 nucleotides match TRBD1. J gave up 8 bases and V 7 bases, and 7 bases lay outside the gene matches. Germline CDR1 is GTSNPN and CDR2 is SVGIG (reference sequence). The CDR3 covers 11 residues. The CDR3 nucleotides are TGTGCCTCAGGGGGGGCGGAAGGCTACACCTTC. It codes for CASGGAEGYTF.

A word on this clone: The junction shows a germline mismatch at one end, possibly a read error. V is TRBV7-7 and J is TRBJ1-1; D uncertain. The CDR3 is 13 residues long. CDR1 and CDR2 (germline): SSHAT, FNYEAQ (reference sequence). The chain's CDR3 is CASSSAPNTEAFF. In DNA, the CDR3 is TGTGCTAGCAGCTCGGCACCGAACACTGAAGCTTTCTTT.

This chain links TRBV5-1 with TRBJ1-2, with 9 bases aligning to TRBD1. CDR1 is SGHRS and CDR2 is YFSETQ in the germline V gene. The junction had 8 bases not matched to a gene; V was cut back by 5 bases and J by 6 bases. This CDR3 contains 14 residues. The CDR3 reads CASSRGQGWDGYTF. CDR3 nucleotide sequence: TGCGCCAGCAGTCGTGGACAGGGGTGGGATGGCTACACCTTC.

This chain connects TRBV2 to TRBJ1-2, with D unclear. Trimming stripped 4 bases from V and 0 bases from J, with 0 bases between. Germline V gene lookup returns CDR1 SNHLY and CDR2 FYNNEI. This CDR3 comprises 11 residues. The CDR3 DNA reads TGTGCCAGCAGTGCTAACTATGGCTACACCTTC. It yields the protein CASSANYGYTF.

J is TRBJ1-2 and V is TRBV3-1 (or the pseudogene TRBV3-2), with D hard to call. The CDR3 consists of 14 residues. The germline CDR1 and CDR2 sequences are LGHDT and YNNKEL (reference sequence). Trimming stripped 1 base from V and 8 bases from J, with 14 bases between. The CDR3 here is CASSQAGRLRGYTF. The CDR3 DNA is TGTGCCAGCAGCCAAGCGGGGAGGCTAAGGGGCTACACCTTC.

The chain combines TRBV5-4 with TRBJ1-2; 8 bases map to TRBD1. Germline V gene sequence: CDR1 SGHNT, CDR2 YYREEE (reference sequence). This CDR3 is built from 15 residues. V was pared by 3 bases and J by 4 bases, with 8 bases of the junction left unmatched. CDR3: CASSSSGGAGYGYTF. The CDR3 nucleotides are TGTGCCAGCAGCTCGTCAGGGGGCGCCGGCTATGGCTACACCTTC. Full variable domain (outside the CDR3, taken from reference TRBV5-4 and TRBJ1-2): ETGVTQSPTHLIKTRGQQVTLRCSSQSGHNTVSWYQQALGQGPQFIFQYYREEENGRGNFPPRFSGLQFPNYSSELNVNALELDDSALYLCASSSSGGAGYGYTFGSGTRLTVV.

V usage is TRBV3-1 (or the pseudogene TRBV3-2) and J usage is TRBJ1-2, with D tentatively TRBD1 (5 bases). The CDR3 extends over 15 amino acids. V dropped 0 bases and J dropped 7 bases, with 15 bases sitting between them. Looked up from germline, CDR1 is LGHDT and CDR2 is YNNKEL (reference sequence). The CDR3 reads CASSQEGGLWTGYTF. The CDR3 coding sequence is TGTGCCAGCAGCCAAGAGGGGGGTCTCTGGACTGGCTACACCTTC.

V is TRBV13 and J is TRBJ1-1; D remains ambiguous. Looked up from germline, CDR1 is PRHDT and CDR2 is FYEKMQ (reference sequence). This CDR3 contains 13 residues. The germline V and J ends were trimmed by 0 bases and 1 base, with 3 bases remaining between them. CDR3 residues: CASSLGQNTEAFF. The CDR3 DNA reads TGTGCCAGCAGCTTAGGCCAGAACACTGAAGCTTTCTTT.

The chain carries TRBV12-3 or TRBV12-4 and TRBJ1-1; D is unclear. V lost 4 bases and J lost 0, with 6 bases in between. The CDR3 contains 13 residues. This CDR3 reads CASSSTVNTEAFF. The CDR3 DNA sequence: TGTGCCAGCAGTTCGACTGTGAACACTGAAGCTTTCTTT.

CDR3 in DNA: TGTGCCAGCTCACCGGGCAGCTCCTTCTCTGGAAACACCATATATTTT. Translation gives CASSPGSSFSGNTIYF. The chain recombines TRBV18 with TRBJ1-3; D is uncertain. Germline CDR1 KGHSH, CDR2 LQKENI. Trimming removed 3 bases at V and 0 bases at J, with 12 bases between. The CDR3 contains 16 residues.

CDR3 sequence (DNA): TGTGCCAGCAGCCCGGACAGCTATCAGCCCCAGCATTTT. Protein product: CASSPDSYQPQHF. This rearrangement joins TRBV7-6 to TRBJ1-5, with D tentatively TRBD1 (6 bases). The ends were cut back, 5 bases at V and 5 bases at J, with 10 bases in the middle. Germline V CDR1 and CDR2: SGHVS, FNYEAQ. The CDR3 is 13 amino acids.

V and J are TRBV7-2 and TRBJ1-5; D is uncertain. Trimming removed 1 base at V and 2 bases at J, with 9 bases between. Germline values: CDR1 SGHTA, CDR2 FQGNSA. This CDR3 is built from 15 residues. CDR3 nucleotides: TGTGCCAGCAGCTTAGTGTCGGACGGCAATCAGCCCCAGCATTTT. Translation: CASSLVSDGNQPQHF.

This rearrangement joins TRBV18 to TRBJ2-7; D call uncertain. CDR1 is KGHSH and CDR2 is LQKENI in the germline V gene. Trimming stripped 3 bases from V and 4 bases from J, with 7 bases between. CDR3 length: 12 residues. The CDR3 DNA is TGTGCCAGCTCACCTGCCGGATACGAGCAGTACTTC. Amino acids: CASSPAGYEQYF. The whole variable domain, filled in from reference TRBV18 and TRBJ2-7, reads NAGVMQNPRHLVRRRGQEARLRCSPMKGHSHVYWYRQLPEEGLKFMVYLQKENIIDESGMPKERFSAEFPKEGPSILRIQQVVRGDSAAYFCASSPAGYEQYFGPGTRLTVT.

The gene calls are TRBV30 and TRBJ1-1; no clear D gene. The V end was cut by 4 bases, the J end by 1 base, with 10 bases between. The CDR3 loop spans 13 amino acids. The germline V gene has CDR1 GTSNPN and CDR2 SVGIG (reference sequence). The CDR3 here is CAWTYRPNTEAFF. CDR3 DNA sequence: TGTGCCTGGACGTACAGACCGAACACTGAAGCTTTCTTT.

The gene calls are TRBV5-6 and TRBJ1-2, with D tentatively TRBD1 (5 bases). The CDR3 contains 13 residues. The germline gives CDR1 SGHDT, CDR2 YYEEEE. Trimming removed 4 bases from V and 7 bases from J, with 14 bases in between. The CDR3 sequence is CASSGRAGSGYTF. CDR3 coding DNA: TGTGCCAGCAGCGGCCGGGCAGGGTCTGGCTACACCTTC.

The rearrangement links TRBV5-1 to TRBJ2-7; no firm D call. Germline assignment: CDR1 SGHRS and CDR2 YFSETQ. The CDR3 sequence is 11 residues long. V lost 5 bases, J lost 3 bases, and 6 bases lay in between. The chain's CDR3 is CASSADYEQYF. CDR3 coding DNA: TGCGCCAGCAGTGCAGACTACGAGCAGTACTTC.

Judged by abundance, this clone is medium-sized. The chain joins TRBV5-6 to TRBJ1-1; TRBD1 agrees at 7 bases. CDR1 SGHDT and CDR2 YYEEEE come from the germline V gene. Trimming removed 4 bases from V and 6 bases from J; junction bases left unmatched: 9. The CDR3 consists of 14 residues. CDR3 sequence reads: CASSAGQVVPEAFF. The CDR3, as DNA: TGTGCCAGCAGCGCAGGACAGGTAGTGCCTGAAGCTTTCTTT.

The table lists this clone with many counts. The chain employs TRBV2 and TRBJ1-2, with D hard to call. The CDR3 consists of 12 residues. V lost 2 bases, J lost 7 bases, and 8 bases lay in between. CDR1 and CDR2 from the germline V gene are SNHLY and FYNNEI. CDR3 residues: CASSETSSGYTF. The CDR3 bases are TGTGCCAGCAGTGAAACAAGTAGTGGCTACACCTTC.

V and J are TRBV18 and TRBJ1-1, with 7 positions matching TRBD1. V lost 3 bases, J lost 1 base, and 8 bases stayed unmatched. The CDR3 loop spans 16 amino acids. CDR1 is KGHSH and CDR2 is LQKENI in the germline V gene. In DNA form, the CDR3 reads TGTGCCAGCTCACCCCAGACAGGGCACAAGAACACTGAAGCTTTCTTT. It yields the protein CASSPQTGHKNTEAFF. Complete variable domain (other parts from reference TRBV18 and TRBJ1-1): NAGVMQNPRHLVRRRGQEARLRCSPMKGHSHVYWYRQLPEEGLKFMVYLQKENIIDESGMPKERFSAEFPKEGPSILRIQQVVRGDSAAYFCASSPQTGHKNTEAFFGQGTRLTVV.

The chain employs TRBV7-2 and TRBJ2-1; 7 bases align to TRBD2. CDR3 length: 17 amino acids. The V segment lost 2 bases and the J segment 0 bases; nucleotides outside the gene matches: 7. Germline V gene lookup returns CDR1 SGHTA and CDR2 FQGNSA. CDR3 bases: TGTGCCAGCAGCTTACGAGAAGCGGGGAGCTCCTACAATGAGCAGTTCTTC. The encoded protein is CASSLREAGSSYNEQFF.

The J gene is TRBJ1-2, the V gene TRBV5-1; D perhaps matches TRBD1 (6 bases). Looked up from germline, CDR1 is SGHRS and CDR2 is YFSETQ. This CDR3 comprises 15 residues. V was shortened by 4 bases and J by 2 bases, with 15 bases between the two germline ends. For the CDR3, the DNA is TGCGCCAGCAGCCAAGCCTCGACAGGAAACTATGGCTACACCTTC. This gives the protein CASSQASTGNYGYTF.

The chain combines TRBV2 with TRBJ2-1, with TRBD2 as a possible D gene (6 bases). The CDR3 totals 13 residues. Trimming took off 5 bases at V and 4 bases at J, with 9 bases between the two ends. Germline V lookup: CDR1 SNHLY, CDR2 FYNNEI. CDR3: CASSNGLYNEQFF. Written as DNA, the CDR3 is TGTGCCAGCAGTAACGGACTATACAATGAGCAGTTCTTC. Full variable domain (missing parts from reference TRBV2 and TRBJ2-1): EPEVTQTPSHQVTQMGQEVILRCVPISNHLYFYWYRQILGQKVEFLVSFYNNEISEKSEIFDDQFSVERPDGSNFTLKIRSTKLEDSAMYFCASSNGLYNEQFFGPGTRLTVL.

The chain combines TRBV14 with TRBJ2-7, with D unclear. The CDR3 runs to 15 residues. Trimming shortened V by 5 bases and J by 1 base, and 15 bases separated the two germline ends. Germline CDR1 and CDR2: SGHDN and FVKESK. The CDR3: CASSRTLTRSYEQYF. DNA of the CDR3: TGTGCCAGCAGCAGGACCCTAACGAGATCCTACGAGCAGTACTTC.

This clone was picked up one time. The chain links TRBV30 to TRBJ1-5, with D possibly TRBD1 on 5 matching bases. Trimming took off 8 bases at V and 0 bases at J, with 20 bases between the two ends. The V gene's germline CDR1 is GTSNPN and CDR2 SVGIG (reference sequence). This CDR3 spans 16 amino acids. CDR3 nucleotides: TGTGCCAGCGCCGGGACCGAAGGTTATAGCAATCAGCCCCAGCATTTT. Its translation: CASAGTEGYSNQPQHF.

This clone was detected a few times. This rearrangement joins TRBV7-9 to TRBJ2-1; tentatively, D is TRBD2 (7 bases). Germline V gene data show CDR1 as SEHNR and CDR2 as FQNEAQ (reference sequence). Trimming removed 4 bases at V and 4 bases at J, with 14 bases between. This CDR3 region has 15 residues. This CDR3 reads CASSSGGGPYNEQFF. The CDR3 DNA reads as TGTGCCAGCAGCTCTGGCGGGGGCCCTTACAATGAGCAGTTCTTC.

V and J are TRBV28 and TRBJ1-4; maybe TRBD1 (6 bases). The CDR3 sequence is 16 residues long. Germline V gene lookup returns CDR1 MDHEN and CDR2 SYDVKM. Trimming cost V 6 bases and J 7 bases, with 21 bases left between them. CDR3 region: CASSGSPGDSAEKLFF. Written as DNA, the CDR3 is TGTGCCAGCAGCGGTTCCCCAGGGGACTCGGCTGAAAAACTGTTTTTT.

The chain combines TRBV7-2 with TRBJ2-1; 9 positions agree with TRBD2. CDR3 size: 18 residues. With V trimmed by 4 bases and J by 8 bases, 18 bases remained unmatched. Germline loops: CDR1 SGHTA, CDR2 FQGNSA. The CDR3 bases are TGTGCCAGCAGCTCCCGAGGGGTAATAGCGGGGGTAGGCTATGAGCAGTTCTTC. It encodes CASSSRGVIAGVGYEQFF.

This clone was observed a handful of times. The chain carries TRBV7-9 and TRBJ1-6, with unresolved D. V shed 1 base and J shed 5 bases, with 6 bases lying between them. CDR3 length: 14 amino acids. The germline V gene encodes CDR1 SEHNR and CDR2 FQNEAQ (reference sequence). The DNA for the CDR3 is TGTGCCAGCAGCTTAGAAGCTAATAATTCACCCCTCCACTTT. It encodes CASSLEANNSPLHF.